The present TCR beta chain was sequenced within a study of cytomegalovirus exposure and HLA in healthy donors. The V and J ends lost 6 bases and 5 bases respectively, with 7 bases between them. Germline V gene lookup returns CDR1 MDHEN and CDR2 SYDVKM. This CDR3 region has 12 residues. Study-wide points: Association with HLA alleles at 0.05 false discovery rate was found for 16,951 TCR beta sequences in a later analysis. Follow-up analysis later connected one missense variant in DCLRE1C with trimming of TCR beta V- and J-genes. Many donors carried some public TCRs, although rarity characterized most TCR sequences.

Use of 60 Vbeta and 13 Jbeta primers characterized the PCR. The method was immunoSEQ multiplex PCR; TCRdb's version includes in-frame clones alone and lacks a portion of them. The sample holds around 64,000 clones, 65% to 75% seen once. A remark on this clone: Its target is unknown.

This TCR was sampled from a man younger than 45 in good health and CMV-seropositive. This rearrangement joins TRBV28 to TRBJ2-2; tentative D call: TRBD1 (5 bases). Sequencing input: PBMCs. Here the CDR3 reads CASRGQTGELFF. The CDR3 nucleotides read TGTGCCAGCAGGGGGCAAACCGGGGAGCTGTTTTTT.